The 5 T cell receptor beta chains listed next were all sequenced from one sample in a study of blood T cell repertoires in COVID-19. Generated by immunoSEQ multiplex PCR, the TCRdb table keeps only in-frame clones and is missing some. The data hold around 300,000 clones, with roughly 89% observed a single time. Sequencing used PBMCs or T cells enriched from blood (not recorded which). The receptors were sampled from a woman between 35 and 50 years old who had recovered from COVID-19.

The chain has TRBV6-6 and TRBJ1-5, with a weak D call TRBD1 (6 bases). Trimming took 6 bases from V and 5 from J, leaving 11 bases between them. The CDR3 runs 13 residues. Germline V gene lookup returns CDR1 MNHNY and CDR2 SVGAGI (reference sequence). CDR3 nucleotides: TGTGCCAGCAGCACGACAGGTTATCAGCCCCAGCATTTT. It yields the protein CASSTTGYQPQHF.

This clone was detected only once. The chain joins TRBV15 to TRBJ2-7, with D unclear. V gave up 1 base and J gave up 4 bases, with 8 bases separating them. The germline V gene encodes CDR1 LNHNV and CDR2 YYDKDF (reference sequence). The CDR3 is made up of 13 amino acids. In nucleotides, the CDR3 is TGTGCCACCAGCAGAGGAGAGCCGTACGAGCAGTACTTC. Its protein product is CATSRGEPYEQYF.

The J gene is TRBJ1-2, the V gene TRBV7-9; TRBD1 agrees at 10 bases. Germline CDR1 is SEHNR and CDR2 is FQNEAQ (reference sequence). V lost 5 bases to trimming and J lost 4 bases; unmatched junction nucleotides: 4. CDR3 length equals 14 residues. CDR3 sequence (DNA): TGTGCCAGCAGCCCAGGGACAGGGGCCTATGGCTACACCTTC. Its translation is CASSPGTGAYGYTF.

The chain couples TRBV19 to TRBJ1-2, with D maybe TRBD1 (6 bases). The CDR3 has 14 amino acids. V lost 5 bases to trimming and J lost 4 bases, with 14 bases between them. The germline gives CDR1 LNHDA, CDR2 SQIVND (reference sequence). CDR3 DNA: TGTGCCAGTAGTCCAAAGGGGGGGCCCTATGGCTACACCTTC. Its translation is CASSPKGGPYGYTF.

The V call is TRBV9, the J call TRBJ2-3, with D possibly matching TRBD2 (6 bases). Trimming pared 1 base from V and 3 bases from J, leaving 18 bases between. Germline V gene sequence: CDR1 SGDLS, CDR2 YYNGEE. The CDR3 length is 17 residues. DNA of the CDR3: TGTGCCAGCAGCGTACAGTTCGGGGGATTCAGAACAGATACGCAGTATTTT. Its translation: CASSVQFGGFRTDTQYF.